The source of this T cell receptor (beta chain) is a study of blood T cell repertoires in COVID-19. Looking at the study overall: T cells, B-cell-depleted T cells, or PBMCs supplied cDNA or gDNA.

Trimming removed 5 bases from V and 4 bases from J; junction bases left unmatched: 14. CDR3 length: 17 amino acids. The germline gives CDR1 SNHLY, CDR2 FYNNEI. In the original processing: Estimation of nucleated cell counts relied on the amplification of reference gene primers. The protocol was immunoSEQ multiplex PCR, while the TCRdb copy is restricted to in-frame clones and leaves out a portion. The V and J calls and clone size are taken from that table; D and trimming were inferred from the DNA. The sample consists of about 200,000 clones, about 82% of them appearing once. The source is a man aged 40-55 years with acute COVID-19. Sequenced input: PBMCs or T cells enriched from blood (not recorded which). The rearrangement uses TRBV2 and TRBJ2-3; 8 bases match TRBD2. The DNA of the CDR3 is TGTGCCAGCAGTAGATCCCCGGGAGGGAGTGGCGCAGATACGCAGTATTTT. It codes for CASSRSPGGSGADTQYF.